The 29 T cell receptor beta chains given below trace back to one sample, sequenced in a study of cytomegalovirus exposure and HLA in healthy donors. Primers included in the PCR were 60 Vbeta and 13 Jbeta primers. Sequencing was performed with immunoSEQ multiplex PCR; in TCRdb, only in-frame clones are kept and a portion is missing. Of 100,000 to 130,000 clones in the sample, 82% were seen once. Sequencing input: PBMCs. The receptors derive from a young man in good health and CMV-seropositive.

The count of this clone is one. The V gene is TRBV7-8, the J gene TRBJ2-7; D is unclear. The CDR3 extends over 16 amino acids. Trimming left V 2 bases short and J 0 bases short, with 14 bases between. CDR1 and CDR2 (germline): SGHVS, FQNEAQ. This CDR3 reads CASSLLGRTISYEQYF. The CDR3 region has the DNA TGTGCCAGCAGCTTACTCGGCAGAACTATCTCCTACGAGCAGTACTTC.

The chain recombines TRBV6-1 with TRBJ2-5; weak D call: TRBD2 (6 bases). The J call is uncertain, as TRBJ2-7 better fits the DNA end. The CDR3 spans 15 residues. Germline assignment: CDR1 MNHNS and CDR2 SASEGT. This CDR3 reads CASSGVAASSYEQYF. The CDR3, as DNA: TGTGCCAGCAGTGGGGTAGCGGCGAGCTCCTACGAGCAGTACTTC.

J is TRBJ1-6 and V is TRBV7-3; D not resolved. Looked up from germline, CDR1 is SGHTA and CDR2 is FQGTGA. V was cut by 5 bases and J by 6 bases, with 8 bases left in between. This CDR3 region has 13 residues. The CDR3 DNA sequence: TGTGCCAGCAGCCAAGTGGCTAATTCACCCCTCCACTTT. This codes for CASSQVANSPLHF.

V usage is TRBV7-9 and J usage is TRBJ1-4; D is uncertain. The CDR3 totals 12 residues. Per the germline V gene, CDR1 is SEHNR and CDR2 is FQNEAQ (reference sequence). The V and J ends lost 1 base and 7 bases respectively, with 4 bases between them. The CDR3 is CASSLELEKLFF. CDR3 bases: TGTGCCAGCAGCTTAGAGCTTGAAAAACTGTTTTTT.

About this clone itself: At one end the junction does not follow the germline gene, possibly because of a read error. The chain couples TRBV10-3 to TRBJ1-3; D call uncertain. Germline V gene lookup returns CDR1 ENHRY and CDR2 SYGVKD. The CDR3 length is 13 residues. CDR3 coding DNA: TGTGCCATCACCGTGGGCTCTGGAAGCACCATATATTTT. Translation: CAITVGSGSTIYF.

The rearrangement links TRBV9 to TRBJ1-3; tentatively, D is TRBD1 (5 bases). This CDR3 has 16 residues. V was pared by 3 bases and J by 0 bases, with 13 bases between. Germline CDR1 is SGDLS and CDR2 is YYNGEE. CDR3 residues: CASSAPQGLSGNTIYF. DNA for the CDR3: TGTGCCAGCAGCGCCCCCCAGGGTCTCTCTGGAAACACCATATATTTT.

This clone was found once. The CDR3: CASSLSPDTYSPLHF. The CDR3 DNA reads TGTGCCAGCAGCTTATCACCGGACACATATTCACCCCTCCACTTT. The V gene is TRBV7-3, the J gene TRBJ1-6, with D possibly TRBD1 on 5 matching bases. Germline V lookup: CDR1 SGHTA, CDR2 FQGTGA. The CDR3 contains 15 residues. V was pared by 2 bases and J by 8 bases, with 13 bases between.

This clone has just a few counts. The rearrangement joins TRBV16 to TRBJ2-1, with TRBD2 matching over 14 bases. Unmatched junction bases numbered 4, after V lost 3 bases and J lost 3 bases. CDR1 is KGHSY and CDR2 is FQNENV in the germline V gene. This CDR3 contains 17 residues. The CDR3 sequence: CASSHPGLAGGYNEQFF. CDR3 DNA: TGTGCCAGCAGCCACCCCGGACTAGCGGGGGGCTACAATGAGCAGTTCTTC.

This clone was detected a few times. V and J are TRBV5-1 and TRBJ2-2; 7 bases are shared with TRBD2. V shed 4 bases and J 2 bases; nucleotides not matched to a gene: 5. Germline CDR1 reads SGHRS; CDR2 reads YFSETQ. The CDR3 is 15 amino acids. The CDR3 loop is CASSAGTINTGELFF. CDR3 coding DNA: TGCGCCAGCAGCGCCGGGACTATAAACACCGGGGAGCTGTTTTTT.

V usage is TRBV19 and J usage is TRBJ1-1; the D is unclear. The germline V and J ends were trimmed by 9 bases and 5 bases, with 16 bases remaining between them. Germline CDR1 and CDR2: LNHDA and SQIVND (reference sequence). The CDR3 extends over 13 amino acids. The CDR3 nucleotides are TGTGCCAGCTCGATCGGGGTGTGGACTGAAGCTTTCTTT. Translation: CASSIGVWTEAFF.

The chain joins TRBV5-8 to TRBJ2-2, with D possibly being TRBD1 (6 bases). Per the germline V gene, CDR1 is SGHTS and CDR2 is YDEGEE. CDR3 length equals 16 residues. The V gene lost 4 bases and the J gene lost 1 base, with 14 bases spanning the gap. Written as DNA, the CDR3 is TGTGCCAGCAGCAGTTGGGGACAAAGGAACACCGGGGAGCTGTTTTTT. This codes for CASSSWGQRNTGELFF.

V and J are TRBV30 and TRBJ2-6; a possible D gene is TRBD1 (6 bases). The CDR3 has 18 amino acids. Germline V gives CDR1 GTSNPN, CDR2 SVGIG (reference sequence). The ends were cut back, 2 bases at V and 0 bases at J, with 17 bases in the middle. The DNA of the CDR3 is TGTGCCTGGAGTACTTTTTTAGGACAGTCCTCTGGGGCCAACGTCCTGACTTTC. This translates into CAWSTFLGQSSGANVLTF.

This clone has a single count. V gene TRBV12-5 combines with J gene TRBJ1-1; D uncertain. Germline values: CDR1 LGHNT, CDR2 FRNRAP. The CDR3 covers 14 residues. V was shortened by 3 bases and J by 13 bases, with 21 bases between the two germline ends. The CDR3 DNA is TGTGCTAGTGGTTTCGACCGAGGGTATTCAAGATATTTCTTT. It specifies CASGFDRGYSRYFF.

A few counts support this clone. This chain links TRBV11-1 with TRBJ2-3; D gene unclear. V was pared by 4 bases and J by 5 bases, with 4 bases between. The germline gives CDR1 SGHAT, CDR2 FQDESV (reference sequence). This CDR3 is 11 amino acids long. CDR3 sequence: CASSSGDTQYF. For the CDR3, the DNA is TGTGCCAGCAGCTCCGGAGATACGCAGTATTTT.

This chain links TRBV5-1 with TRBJ2-3; D not certain. V shed 0 bases and J shed 0 bases, with 8 bases lying between them. The CDR3 consists of 15 residues. In germline, CDR1 is SGHRS, CDR2 YFSETQ. In DNA form, the CDR3 reads TGCGCCAGCAGCTTGGACTTCCCTAGCACAGATACGCAGTATTTT. Translation: CASSLDFPSTDTQYF. Full variable domain (outside the CDR3, taken from reference TRBV5-1 and TRBJ2-3): KAGVTQTPRYLIKTRGQQVTLSCSPISGHRSVSWYQQTPGQGLQFLFEYFSETQRNKGNFPGRFSGRQFSNSRSEMNVSTLELGDSALYLCASSLDFPSTDTQYFGPGTRLTVL.

The genes are TRBV2 and TRBJ2-1; no definite D call. The CDR3 totals 12 residues. The germline CDR1 and CDR2 sequences are SNHLY and FYNNEI. Trimming removed 4 bases at V and 7 bases at J, with 8 bases between. Written as DNA, the CDR3 is TGTGCCAGCAGTGTGGGCCCTAATGAGCAGTTCTTC. It encodes CASSVGPNEQFF.

This rearrangement joins TRBV7-8 to TRBJ1-2; TRBD1 matches 8 bases. Per the germline V gene, CDR1 is SGHVS and CDR2 is FQNEAQ. The CDR3 loop spans 17 amino acids. V trimming: 4 bases; J trimming: 0 bases; junction bases outside the gene matches: 10. This chain's CDR3 is CASSSPGQGRTNYGYTF. CDR3 DNA: TGTGCCAGCAGCTCACCCGGACAGGGCCGTACTAACTATGGCTACACCTTC.

This clone was found once. The chain recombines TRBV5-4 with TRBJ1-1; 8 bases fit TRBD1. J lost 5 bases, V lost 4 bases, and 10 bases had no gene match. The length of the CDR3 is 15 residues. Looked up from germline, CDR1 is SGHNT and CDR2 is YYREEE (reference sequence). CDR3 sequence reads: CASSPIQGEVTEAFF. In nucleotides, the CDR3 is TGTGCCAGCAGCCCTATACAGGGGGAGGTGACTGAAGCTTTCTTT.

The chain joins TRBV7-2 to TRBJ2-3; 7 bases map to TRBD1. Germline assignment: CDR1 SGHTA and CDR2 FQGNSA. This CDR3 contains 14 residues. J lost 4 bases, V lost 0 bases, and 1 base had no gene match. CDR3 sequence: CASSLATGADTQYF. DNA of the CDR3: TGTGCCAGCAGCTTAGCCACAGGGGCAGATACGCAGTATTTT.

The chain recombines TRBV11-3 with TRBJ1-1; D unresolved. With 6 bases removed from V and 1 base from J, the gap between germline ends came to 21 bases. Germline CDR1 is SGHNT and CDR2 is YENEEA. The CDR3 totals 17 residues. The CDR3 DNA is TGTGCCAGCAGTCTTCTCCCTGGGCTCCTGGGGAACACTGAAGCTTTCTTT. Translating gives CASSLLPGLLGNTEAFF.

This clone was seen just once. This sequence joins TRBV5-8 and TRBJ1-5; D is ambiguous. This CDR3 is 15 amino acids long. Looked up from germline, CDR1 is SGHTS and CDR2 is YDEGEE. The V gene lost 2 bases and the J gene lost 0 bases, with 9 bases spanning the gap. The CDR3 is CASSLGDYSNQPQHF. The DNA of the CDR3 is TGTGCCAGCAGCTTAGGAGATTATAGCAATCAGCCCCAGCATTTT.

The chain links TRBV5-4 to TRBJ2-2; TRBD1 aligns across 8 bases. Trimming took 5 bases from V and 5 from J; bases not matched to a gene: 14. CDR3 length equals 17 residues. CDR1 and CDR2 from the germline V gene are SGHNT and YYREEE (reference sequence). CDR3 DNA sequence: TGTGCCAGCAGACTAGACAGGGGCCACCGAGCTACCGGGGAGCTGTTTTTT. Protein product: CASRLDRGHRATGELFF.

This clone was observed a few times. At one boundary the junction diverges from the germline segment, which might be a read error. V gene TRBV7-9 combines with J gene TRBJ1-2, with TRBD1 identical over 10 bases. The V gene's germline CDR1 is SEHNR and CDR2 FQNEAQ (reference sequence). The CDR3 spans 14 residues. The DNA of the CDR3 is TGTTCCAGCAGCACCGACAGGGGGCCATATGGCTACACCTTC. As protein: CSSSTDRGPYGYTF.

V gene TRBV6-5 combines with J gene TRBJ1-5; no clear D. The CDR3 has 14 residues. Trimming removed 3 bases at V and 4 bases at J, with 10 bases between. Germline-derived CDR1 and CDR2 are MNHEY and SVGAGI. Written as DNA, the CDR3 is TGTGCCAGCAGTTATAGTCAGACTAATCAGCCCCAGCATTTT. Translating it yields CASSYSQTNQPQHF.

This clone has only one observation. This chain joins TRBV29-1 and TRBJ1-1, with 7 bases aligning to TRBD1. Germline values: CDR1 SQVTM, CDR2 ANQGSEA. J gave up 0 bases and V 4 bases, and 5 bases lay outside the gene matches. The CDR3 runs 14 residues. CDR3: CSVGYRGMNTEAFF. For the CDR3, the DNA is TGCAGCGTTGGCTACAGGGGTATGAACACTGAAGCTTTCTTT.

The genes are TRBV6-5 and TRBJ1-4, with 7 bases aligning to TRBD1. The CDR3 runs 14 residues. After removal of 0 bases from V and 5 bases from J, the junction contained 0 bases not matched to a gene. CDR1 and CDR2 from the germline V gene are MNHEY and SVGAGI. Here the CDR3 DNA reads TGTGCCAGCAGTTACTCGACAGGGAATGAAAAACTGTTTTTT. It specifies CASSYSTGNEKLFF.

This clone has only a few counts. The same CDR3 arises from other DNA sequences in this sample as well. The V call is TRBV5-1, the J call TRBJ1-3; TRBD1 agrees at 8 bases. V lost 0 bases, J lost 3 bases, and 5 bases stayed unmatched. The CDR3 is 16 residues long. In germline, CDR1 is SGHRS, CDR2 YFSETQ. In DNA form, the CDR3 reads TGCGCCAGCAGCTTGGCAGGGGGCGGAAATGGAAACACCATATATTTT. Translating it yields CASSLAGGGNGNTIYF. Combining the CDR3 with reference TRBV5-1 and TRBJ1-3 gives the whole variable domain KAGVTQTPRYLIKTRGQQVTLSCSPISGHRSVSWYQQTPGQGLQFLFEYFSETQRNKGNFPGRFSGRQFSNSRSEMNVSTLELGDSALYLCASSLAGGGNGNTIYFGEGSWLTVV.

The chain links TRBV7-2 to TRBJ1-2; maybe TRBD1 (5 bases). There are 17 residues in the CDR3. The V gene lost 5 bases and the J gene lost 9 bases, with 28 bases spanning the gap. Germline V CDR1 and CDR2: SGHTA, FQGNSA. The CDR3 reads CASSPALLGRVVDRYTF. DNA for the CDR3: TGTGCCAGCAGCCCCGCGCTCTTGGGCAGGGTGGTAGATCGCTACACCTTC.

This clone has only a few counts. The rearrangement uses TRBV18 and TRBJ2-7; 7 positions match TRBD1. V dropped 6 bases and J dropped 1; count of bases not matched to a gene: 6. Germline CDR1 reads KGHSH; CDR2 reads LQKENI. There are 14 residues in the CDR3. In nucleotides, the CDR3 is TGTGCCAGCTCCCGGGACAGTCTTTCCTACGAGCAGTACTTC. Translating gives CASSRDSLSYEQYF.